Sequencing of this T cell receptor beta chain was carried out in a study of blood T cell repertoires in COVID-19. Per germline, CDR1 LGHNT and CDR2 FRNRAP. The V gene lost 1 base and the J gene lost 8 bases, with 12 bases spanning the gap. This CDR3 region has 14 residues. Original processing notes: How many nucleated cells were present was estimated from reference gene primer amplification. Some clones are missing from TCRdb's copy, which holds only in-frame ones; the method was immunoSEQ multiplex PCR. V, J and clone size are those of that table, while D and trimming were read from the DNA. The sample holds roughly 65,000 clones, more than 90% seen once.

The gene calls are TRBV12-5 and TRBJ2-1, with TRBD1 as a possible D gene (5 bases). Sequenced: peripheral blood. This receptor was identified in a man aged 60 to 75 with acute or convalescent COVID-19. The DNA of the CDR3 is TGTGCTAGTGGTTTGGCAGGGTTTGCGGATGAGCAGTTCTTC. Translated: CASGLAGFADEQFF.